Below are 18 T cell receptor beta chains sequenced from a single sample in a study of T cells in women clearing cervical HPV infection. Measured with immunoSEQ multiplex PCR; TCRdb has only the in-frame clones, and not every one. This listing includes about 24,000 clones. Sequencing input: blood buffy coat. These receptors came from a woman between 18 and 70 years old with a cervical HPV16 infection that either progressed to CIN3+ or cleared (not recorded which).

A note on this clone: The DNA ends 3 residues before the CDR3 does, and the rest of the CDR3 is filled in from the germline J gene. The V call is TRBV30, the J call TRBJ2-5, with 8 bases that match TRBD1. This CDR3 contains 12 residues. The V gene end was trimmed by 3 bases and the J gene end by 5 bases; junction bases not matched to a gene: 2. The germline CDR1 and CDR2 sequences are GTSNPN and SVGIG (reference sequence). CDR3 bases read: TGTGCCTGGAGCCAGGGGGCCGAGACC. It is translated as CAWSQGAET. The whole CDR3 is CAWSQGAETQYF.

Details on this clone: The read halts 3 residues ahead of the CDR3 end, with the missing end drawn from the germline J gene. The V gene is TRBV11-2, the J gene TRBJ2-6, with 8 positions matching TRBD2. V was pared by 8 bases and J by 3 bases, with 3 bases of the junction left unmatched. The CDR3 runs to 14 residues. Looked up from germline, CDR1 is SGHAT and CDR2 is FQNNGV. The sequenced part of the CDR3 DNA is TGTGCCAGCGCGGGGGGAGGTGGGGCCAACGTC. Translation gives CASAGGGGANV. From start to end, the CDR3 is CASAGGGGANVLTF.

To note about this clone: The read is 3 residues too short to cover the CDR3 end, so that end is filled in from the germline J gene. The gene calls are TRBV20-1 and TRBJ1-2, with a weak D call TRBD1 (6 bases). Germline-derived CDR1 and CDR2 are DFQATT and SNEGSKA (reference sequence). This CDR3 spans 13 amino acids. The CDR3 region is CSARDYRERGYTF. The CDR3 DNA, read in part, is TGCAGTGCTAGAGATTACAGGGAAAGAGGC.

As to this clone: One end of the junction varies from germline; a read error may be responsible. The CDR3 end falls 3 residues outside the read, so it is completed with the germline J gene. The chain carries TRBV7-9 and TRBJ2-5, with 8 bases lining up with TRBD1. This CDR3 has 15 residues. Germline V gives CDR1 SEHNR, CDR2 FQNEAQ (reference sequence). CDR3 sequence: CASSLGDRSTDTQYF. The sequenced CDR3 bases are TGTGCCAGCAGTTTAGGGGACAGGAGCACAGATACC.

As to this clone: The read stops 3 residues short of the end of the CDR3; the missing end is completed from the germline J gene. The chain links TRBV7-3 to TRBJ2-4; possible D gene TRBD2, 6 bases. The CDR3 length is 13 residues. The V gene's germline CDR1 is SGHTA and CDR2 FQGTGA. The CDR3 sequence is CASSPRGGGGQYF. CDR3 DNA, as far as it was read: TGTGCCAGCAGCCCGCGGGGTGGGGGTGGT.

Turning to this clone: The read terminates 3 residues ahead of where the CDR3 ends, so the germline J gene completes it. This sequence joins TRBV29-1 and TRBJ1-1, with D possibly matching TRBD1 (5 bases). Trimming took off 4 bases at V and 0 bases at J, with 9 bases between the two ends. The CDR3 extends over 13 amino acids. Germline CDR1 is SQVTM and CDR2 is ANQGSEA. The part of the CDR3 DNA that was read is TGCAGCGTTGGGGGACTGTTGAACACTGAA. This gives the protein CSVGGLLNTE. From start to end, the CDR3 is CSVGGLLNTEAFF.

Worth noting for this clone: Read sequence stops 3 residues before the CDR3 end, and the germline J gene provides the missing end. The chain links TRBV7-6 to TRBJ2-5, with D unclear. There are 12 residues in the CDR3. CDR1 and CDR2 from the germline V gene are SGHVS and FNYEAQ. Trimming shortened V by 1 base and J by 4 bases, and 4 bases separated the two germline ends. CDR3 sequence reads: CASSLVAETQYF. The sequenced CDR3 bases are TGTGCCAGCAGCTTAGTGGCAGAGACC.

With regard to this clone: The read terminates 3 residues before the CDR3 end, so the remaining end is supplied by the germline J gene. This sequence joins TRBV13 and TRBJ2-7; TRBD1 matches 7 bases. The CDR3 consists of 15 residues. From germline, CDR1 is PRHDT and CDR2 FYEKMQ (reference sequence). V lost 4 bases and J lost 6; bases outside the gene matches: 12. CDR3: CASSWAHRGRGEQYF. The CDR3 bases that were read are TGTGCCAGCAGCTGGGCCCACAGGGGTCGTGGCGAG.

This clone is medium-sized by frequency. The DNA ends 3 residues before the CDR3 does, and the rest of the CDR3 is filled in from the germline J gene. V usage is TRBV14 and J usage is TRBJ2-3; D remains unclear. The V gene's germline CDR1 is SGHDN and CDR2 FVKESK. Trimming cost V 0 bases and J 7 bases, with 5 bases left between them. The CDR3 has 12 amino acids. The CDR3 DNA, read in part, is TGTGCCAGCAGCCAAGATCAGTATACG. It encodes CASSQDQYT. Given in full, the CDR3 is CASSQDQYTQYF.

As for this clone: The read is 3 residues too short to cover the CDR3 end, so that end is filled in from the germline J gene. The chain recombines TRBV5-1 with TRBJ2-7; D gene ambiguous. V was shortened by 2 bases and J by 0 bases, with 15 bases between the two germline ends. The CDR3 runs 16 residues. Germline V lookup: CDR1 SGHRS, CDR2 YFSETQ. The chain's CDR3 is CASSFSPRLSSYEQYF. CDR3 bases read: TGCGCCAGCAGCTTCTCCCCGAGACTCTCCTCCTACGAG.

On this clone itself: The read ends 3 residues before the CDR3 terminus; that terminus is restored from the germline J gene. The V gene is TRBV5-1, the J gene TRBJ2-3; tentative D call: TRBD2 (6 bases). This CDR3 is built from 17 residues. Germline V gene data show CDR1 as SGHRS and CDR2 as YFSETQ. CDR3 region: CASSLGKLAREQETQYF. CDR3 bases read: TGCGCCAGCAGCTTGGGAAAACTAGCCCGGGAGCAAGAGACG.

About this clone: The read falls 3 residues short of the CDR3 end, and the missing part is taken from the germline J gene. V gene TRBV2 combines with J gene TRBJ1-1; the D is unclear. There are 13 residues in the CDR3. Germline values: CDR1 SNHLY, CDR2 FYNNEI. V gave up 3 bases and J gave up 1 base, with 6 bases separating them. This CDR3 is CASSDPGNTEAFF. Partial CDR3 DNA: TGTGCCAGCAGTGACCCCGGGAACACTGAA. The full variable domain, completed using reference TRBV2 and TRBJ1-1, is EPEVTQTPSHQVTQMGQEVILRCVPISNHLYFYWYRQILGQKVEFLVSFYNNEISEKSEIFDDQFSVERPDGSNFTLKIRSTKLEDSAMYFCASSDPGNTEAFFGQGTRLTVV.

As to this clone: Coverage ceases 3 residues before the CDR3 finishes, and the germline J gene fills in the end. The chain recombines TRBV7-9 with TRBJ2-7, with 7 bases matching TRBD1. V shed 4 bases, J shed 0 bases, and the junction held 3 bases outside the gene matches. CDR1 is SEHNR, CDR2 FQNEAQ, per germline (reference sequence). CDR3 length equals 14 residues. The chain's CDR3 is CASSWTGPSYEQYF. The sequenced part of the CDR3 DNA is TGTGCCAGCAGCTGGACAGGACCCTCCTACGAG.

Remarks on this clone: Sequencing ends 3 residues short of the CDR3 end; the germline J gene provides the rest. The chain uses TRBV28 and TRBJ1-6; TRBD1 aligns across 7 bases. The V gene end was trimmed by 3 bases and the J gene end by 7 bases; junction bases not matched to a gene: 3. Germline-derived CDR1 and CDR2 are MDHEN and SYDVKM. The CDR3 loop spans 14 amino acids. CDR3 residues: CASSFDRVNSPLHF. The sequenced CDR3 bases are TGTGCCAGCAGTTTCGACAGGGTAAATTCACCC. Full variable domain (remainder filled in from reference TRBV28 and TRBJ1-6): DVKVTQSSRYLVKRTGEKVFLECVQDMDHENMFWYRQDPGLGLRLIYFSYDVKMKEKGDIPEGYSVSREKKERFSLILESASTNQTSMYLCASSFDRVNSPLHFGNGTRLTVT.

To note about this clone: The missing CDR3 end, 3 residues past where the read stops, is filled in from the germline J gene. V is TRBV7-6 and J is TRBJ2-7; 8 bases are shared with TRBD1. The CDR3 runs 15 residues. Germline CDR1 reads SGHVS; CDR2 reads FNYEAQ. V lost 4 bases to trimming and J lost 3 bases; unmatched junction nucleotides: 8. The sequenced CDR3 bases are TGTGCCAGCAGCTCAAGGTTGGGACAGGTCTACGAG. Its protein product is CASSSRLGQVYE. The complete CDR3 sequence is CASSSRLGQVYEQYF.

In regard to this clone: The CDR3 end is not reached by the read, which stops 3 residues before it; the germline J gene fills it in. The rearrangement joins TRBV28 to TRBJ2-1, with D possibly matching TRBD2 (6 bases). V lost 6 bases and J 8 bases, leaving 11 bases between the germline ends. Germline CDR1 and CDR2: MDHEN and SYDVKM. There are 12 residues in the CDR3. CDR3 DNA (partial): TGTGCCAGCAGCCGACTAGAGGATGAG. Amino acid sequence: CASSRLEDE. The whole CDR3 sequence reads CASSRLEDEQFF.

Turning to this clone: The read terminates 3 residues before the CDR3 end, so the remaining end is supplied by the germline J gene. J is TRBJ2-2 and V is TRBV7-8, with 12 positions matching TRBD2. V dropped 4 bases and J dropped 6; count of bases not matched to a gene: 12. The length of the CDR3 is 18 residues. From germline, CDR1 is SGHVS and CDR2 FQNEAQ. The CDR3 protein is CASSYRKTSGGLSGELFF. The covered CDR3 bases are TGTGCCAGCAGCTACAGAAAGACTAGCGGGGGATTATCCGGGGAG.

As for this clone: The sequence runs out 3 residues before the end of the CDR3; the remainder is reconstructed from the germline J gene. V is TRBV5-1 and J is TRBJ2-1; D may be TRBD1 (5 bases). Germline assignment: CDR1 SGHRS and CDR2 YFSETQ. The CDR3 consists of 14 residues. The V gene lost 0 bases and the J gene lost 5 bases, with 9 bases spanning the gap. This CDR3 reads CASSLAEDNNEQFF. The DNA read from the CDR3 is TGCGCCAGCAGCTTGGCCGAGGACAACAATGAG. The full variable domain, completed using reference TRBV5-1 and TRBJ2-1, is KAGVTQTPRYLIKTRGQQVTLSCSPISGHRSVSWYQQTPGQGLQFLFEYFSETQRNKGNFPGRFSGRQFSNSRSEMNVSTLELGDSALYLCASSLAEDNNEQFFGPGTRLTVL.